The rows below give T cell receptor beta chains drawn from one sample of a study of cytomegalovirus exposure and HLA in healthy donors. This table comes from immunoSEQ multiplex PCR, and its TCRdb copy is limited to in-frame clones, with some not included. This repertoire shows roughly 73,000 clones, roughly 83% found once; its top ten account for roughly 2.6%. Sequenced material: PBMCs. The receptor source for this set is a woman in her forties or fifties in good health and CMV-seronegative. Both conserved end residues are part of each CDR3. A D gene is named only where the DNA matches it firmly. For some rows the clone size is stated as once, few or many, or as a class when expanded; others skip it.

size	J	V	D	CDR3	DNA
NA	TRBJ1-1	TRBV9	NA	CASSVAVNTEAFF	TGTGCCAGCAGCGTAGCGGTTAACACTGAAGCTTTCTTT
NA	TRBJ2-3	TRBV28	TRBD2	CATDSGSVGTDTQYF	TGTGCCACCGATAGCGGGAGCGTGGGCACAGATACGCAGTATTTT
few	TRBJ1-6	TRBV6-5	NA	CASSYQENSPLHF	TGTGCCAGCAGCTATCAAGAAAATTCACCCCTCCACTTT
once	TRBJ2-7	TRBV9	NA	CASSVGSGLSYEQYF	TGTGCCAGCAGCGTAGGATCAGGGTTATCCTACGAGCAGTACTTC
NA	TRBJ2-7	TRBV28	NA	CASSWSGSYEQYF	TGTGCCAGCAGTTGGAGCGGCTCCTACGAGCAGTACTTC
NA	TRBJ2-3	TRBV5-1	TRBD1	CASSLSPTTGGGDTQYF	TGCGCCAGCAGCTTGTCCCCAACTACAGGGGGCGGAGATACGCAGTATTTT
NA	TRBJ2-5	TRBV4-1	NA	CASSLSPRAQETQYF	TGCGCCAGCAGCCTGTCCCCCAGGGCCCAAGAGACCCAGTACTTC
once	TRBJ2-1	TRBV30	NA	CAWSVDVSVGEQFF	TGTGCCTGGAGTGTTGATGTCAGCGTGGGTGAGCAGTTCTTC
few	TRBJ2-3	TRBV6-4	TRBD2	CASSEGTSGGADTQYF	TGTGCCAGCAGTGAAGGGACTAGCGGGGGGGCTGATACGCAGTATTTT
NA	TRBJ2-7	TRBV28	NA	CASTKQPASSYEQYF	TGTGCCAGCACCAAACAGCCTGCAAGCTCCTACGAGCAGTACTTC
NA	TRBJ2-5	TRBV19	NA	CASSPRGLQETQYF	TGTGCCAGTAGTCCTAGGGGATTGCAAGAGACCCAGTACTTC
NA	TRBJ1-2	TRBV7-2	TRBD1	CASSGLGTGWTYGYTF	TGTGCCAGCAGCGGCCTCGGGACAGGGTGGACCTATGGCTACACCTTC
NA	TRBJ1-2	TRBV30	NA	CAWIRTRTTVYGYTF	TGTGCCTGGATTAGGACACGAACTACGGTGTATGGCTACACCTTC
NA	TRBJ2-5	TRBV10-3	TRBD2	CAISLTSGSRETQYF	TGTGCCATCAGTTTGACTAGCGGGAGCAGGGAGACCCAGTACTTC
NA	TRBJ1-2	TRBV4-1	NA	CASSQDIGQHYGYTF	TGCGCCAGCAGCCAAGATATAGGACAACATTATGGCTACACCTTC
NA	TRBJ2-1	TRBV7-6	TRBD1	CASSLVQGSHEQFF	TGTGCCAGCAGCTTAGTACAGGGGAGCCATGAGCAGTTCTTC
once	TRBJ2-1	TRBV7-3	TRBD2	CASSSGGGTSGYNEQFF	TGTGCCAGCAGCTCAGGTGGGGGAACTAGCGGTTACAATGAGCAGTTCTTC
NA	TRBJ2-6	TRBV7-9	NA	CASTVQGSGANVLTF	TGTGCCAGCACAGTACAGGGCTCTGGGGCCAACGTCCTGACTTTC
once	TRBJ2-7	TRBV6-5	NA	CASSALMGGPYEQYF	TGTGCCAGCAGTGCCCTAATGGGGGGGCCCTACGAGCAGTACTTC
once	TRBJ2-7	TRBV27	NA	CASSRQITYEQYF	TGTGCCAGCAGTCGACAGATAACCTACGAGCAGTACTTC
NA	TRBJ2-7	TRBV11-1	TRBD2	CASSLWTSGRAPEQYF	TGTGCCAGCAGCCTTTGGACTAGCGGGAGGGCCCCCGAGCAGTACTTC
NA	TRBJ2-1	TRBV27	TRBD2	CASRGLAGYNEQFF	TGTGCCAGCAGGGGACTAGCGGGATACAATGAGCAGTTCTTC
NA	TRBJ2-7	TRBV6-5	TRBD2	CASTPGLAPYEQYF	TGTGCCAGCACCCCGGGACTAGCGCCATACGAGCAGTACTTC
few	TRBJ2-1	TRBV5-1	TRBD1	CASSTGTGIYYNEQFF	TGCGCCAGCAGCACAGGGACAGGGATCTACTACAATGAGCAGTTCTTC
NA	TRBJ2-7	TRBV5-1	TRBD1	CASSSAGTGAYEQYF	TGCGCCAGCAGTTCGGCCGGGACAGGGGCCTACGAGCAGTACTTC
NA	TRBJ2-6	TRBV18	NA	CASSISPAGANVLTF	TGTGCCAGCTCAATATCCCCGGCTGGGGCCAACGTCCTGACTTTC
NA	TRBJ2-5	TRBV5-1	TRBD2	CASSFQAGGWETQYF	TGCGCCAGCAGCTTCCAAGCGGGAGGGTGGGAGACCCAGTACTTC
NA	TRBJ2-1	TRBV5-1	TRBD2	CASSLAPGGPGNEQFF	TGCGCCAGCAGCTTGGCGCCGGGGGGACCGGGCAATGAGCAGTTCTTC
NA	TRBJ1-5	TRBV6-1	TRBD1	CASKGQGAGQPQHF	TGTGCCAGCAAAGGGCAGGGGGCAGGGCAGCCCCAGCATTTT
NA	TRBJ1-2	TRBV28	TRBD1	CASSYSGTAYGYTF	TGTGCCAGCAGTTACTCCGGGACAGCCTATGGCTACACCTTC
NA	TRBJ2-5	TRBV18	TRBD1	CASSARQGMGETQYF	TGTGCCAGCTCAGCGAGACAGGGGATGGGAGAGACCCAGTACTTC
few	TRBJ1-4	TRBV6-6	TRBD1	CASSPRGGATNEKLFF	TGTGCCAGCAGCCCACGAGGGGGCGCAACGAATGAAAAACTGTTTTTT
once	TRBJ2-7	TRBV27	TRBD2	CASSPLAGFSYEQYF	TGTGCCAGCAGTCCGCTAGCGGGGTTCTCCTACGAGCAGTACTTC
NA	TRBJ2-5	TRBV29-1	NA	CSVEFGRGTQETQYF	TGCAGCGTTGAGTTTGGCAGGGGGACTCAAGAGACCCAGTACTTC
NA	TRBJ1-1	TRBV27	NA	CASSLSKQGNTEAFF	TGTGCCAGCAGTTTATCCAAACAGGGAAACACTGAAGCTTTCTTT
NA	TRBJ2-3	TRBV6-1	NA	CASSEDSGNIASQDTQYF	TGTGCCAGCAGTGAAGATTCGGGAAACATAGCTAGTCAGGATACGCAGTATTTT
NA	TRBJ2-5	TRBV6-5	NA	CASSYSRETQYF	TGTGCCAGCAGTTACTCTCGGGAGACCCAGTACTTC
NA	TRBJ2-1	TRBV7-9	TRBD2	CSSSLGTSGGQYNEQFF	TGTTCCAGCAGCTTAGGGACTAGCGGGGGGCAGTACAATGAGCAGTTCTTC
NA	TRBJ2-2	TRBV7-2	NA	CASSVYNTGELFF	TGTGCCAGCAGCGTATATAACACCGGGGAGCTGTTTTTT